Listed below are T cell receptor beta chains from one sample, sequenced in a study of blood T cell repertoires in COVID-19. Assay used: immunoSEQ multiplex PCR; TCRdb lists only in-frame clones, some missing. The repertoire holds over 100,000 clones, with about nine tenths as singletons. Sequencing was performed on peripheral blood. All receptors come from a woman aged 65 to 85 with COVID-19, enrolled during active disease. Both conserved end residues are part of each CDR3. Each record gives: D gene, clone size, V gene, J gene, CDR3 protein, CDR3 DNA. The D gene is left open where the match is weak. Clone size, where shown, is once, few, many, or a class for clones that have expanded.

.	.	TRBV5-4	TRBJ1-2	CASAWAQEGVNGYTF	TGTGCCAGCGCATGGGCCCAAGAAGGGGTGAACGGCTACACCTTC
TRBD2	.	TRBV4-1	TRBJ2-1	CASSRGLAGGQEQFF	TGCGCCAGCAGCCGCGGACTAGCGGGGGGCCAGGAGCAGTTCTTC
.	.	TRBV2	TRBJ1-1	CASSRTAMNTEAFF	TGTGCCAGCAGCAGGACAGCAATGAACACTGAAGCTTTCTTT
.	.	TRBV11-2	TRBJ2-1	CASSLDGGVNYNEQFF	TGTGCCAGCAGCTTAGATGGCGGGGTCAACTACAATGAGCAGTTCTTC
TRBD1	few	TRBV5-6	TRBJ2-7	CASSLGLGQVSYEQYF	TGTGCCAGCAGCTTGGGCTTGGGACAGGTCTCCTACGAGCAGTACTTC
TRBD2	.	TRBV5-1	TRBJ2-7	CASSLNGGSPYEQYF	TGCGCCAGCAGCTTGAACGGGGGGTCACCCTACGAGCAGTACTTC
TRBD2	.	TRBV6-5	TRBJ2-3	CASRGEGITDTQYF	TGTGCCAGCAGGGGGGAGGGGATCACAGATACGCAGTATTTT
.	.	TRBV5-1	TRBJ2-7	CASSLEYAAEQYF	TGCGCCAGCAGCTTGGAATACGCGGCCGAGCAGTACTTC
.	.	TRBV5-5	TRBJ2-1	CASSLGQGMVNNEQFF	TGTGCCAGCAGCTTGGGGCAGGGGATGGTAAACAATGAGCAGTTCTTC
.	.	TRBV3-1/TRBV3-2	TRBJ1-1	CASSSPRGPEAFF	TGTGCCAGCAGCTCCCCAAGGGGCCCTGAAGCTTTCTTT
TRBD2	.	TRBV3-1/TRBV3-2	TRBJ2-1	CASSQLAGNEQFF	TGTGCCAGCAGCCAGCTAGCGGGGAATGAGCAGTTCTTC
.	.	TRBV4-1	TRBJ1-2	CASSQDREGWGYTF	TGCGCCAGCAGCCAAGATCGTGAGGGTTGGGGCTACACCTTC
.	few	TRBV7-6	TRBJ2-3	CASSHFPFAGDYTDTQYF	TGTGCCAGCAGTCATTTTCCCTTTGCCGGGGATTACACAGATACGCAGTATTTT
.	.	TRBV28	TRBJ1-2	CASSFNRVVAGYTF	TGTGCCAGCAGTTTTAATCGAGTAGTCGCCGGCTACACCTTC
TRBD1	.	TRBV7-2	TRBJ1-6	CASSSGQGSYSPLHF	TGTGCCAGCAGCTCGGGACAGGGTAGTTATTCACCCCTCCACTTT
TRBD1	.	TRBV6-1	TRBJ1-3	CASSESGGINTIYF	TGTGCCAGCAGTGAATCAGGGGGTATAAACACCATATATTTT
TRBD2	.	TRBV5-1	TRBJ2-1	CASSSDGLAGGYEQFF	TGCGCCAGCAGTTCCGACGGACTAGCGGGGGGATATGAGCAGTTCTTC
.	.	TRBV2	TRBJ2-3	CASSDILRSTDTQYF	TGTGCCAGCAGTGATATATTACGGTCCACAGATACGCAGTATTTT
.	.	TRBV15	TRBJ1-4	CATSRVLLANNEKLFF	TGTGCCACCAGCAGAGTATTGTTGGCAAATAATGAAAAACTGTTTTTT
TRBD1	.	TRBV6-1	TRBJ1-6	CASSEIVQGANNSPLHF	TGTGCCAGCAGTGAAATTGTACAGGGGGCCAATAATTCACCCCTCCACTTT
.	few	TRBV28	TRBJ2-7	CATRPAGINYEQYF	TGTGCCACCCGACCGGCAGGGATAAACTACGAGCAGTACTTC
.	.	TRBV19	TRBJ1-5	CASSEGQINQPQHF	TGTGCCAGTAGTGAAGGACAGATTAATCAGCCCCAGCATTTT
TRBD1	.	TRBV6-2/TRBV6-3	TRBJ1-5	CASSYDRDSNQPQHF	TGTGCCAGCAGTTATGACAGGGATAGCAATCAGCCCCAGCATTTT
TRBD2	.	TRBV5-6	TRBJ2-7	CASSLAFGLAGYEQYF	TGTGCCAGCAGCTTGGCCTTCGGGTTAGCGGGGTACGAGCAGTACTTC
.	.	TRBV5-5	TRBJ2-2	CASSLLSVNTGELFF	TGTGCCAGCAGCTTGTTGTCAGTGAACACCGGGGAGCTGTTTTTT
TRBD1	.	TRBV18	TRBJ1-6	CASSPYVGQGNSPLHF	TGTGCCAGCTCACCATACGTCGGACAGGGGAATTCACCCCTCCACTTT
.	.	TRBV5-6	TRBJ2-3	CASSLESREGTDTQYF	TGTGCCAGCAGCTTGGAATCTAGAGAGGGCACAGATACGCAGTATTTT
TRBD1	.	TRBV28	TRBJ1-5	CASSFETGMQPQHF	TGTGCCAGCAGTTTCGAGACAGGGATGCAGCCCCAGCATTTT
.	.	TRBV28	TRBJ2-4	CASSAHSGSGGVGIQYF	TGTGCCAGCAGTGCACATAGCGGGTCGGGGGGCGTCGGCATTCAGTACTTC
TRBD2	.	TRBV7-7	TRBJ2-2	CASSSGGDITGELFF	TGTGCTAGCAGCTCGGGGGGGGACATCACCGGGGAGCTGTTTTTT
TRBD2	.	TRBV11-2	TRBJ2-1	CASTQGRGGLDYNEQFF	TGTGCCAGCACCCAGGGCCGGGGAGGGTTAGACTACAATGAGCAGTTCTTC
TRBD1	.	TRBV28	TRBJ2-3	CASKTGAASTDTQYF	TGTGCCAGCAAGACAGGGGCCGCTAGCACAGATACGCAGTATTTT
TRBD1	.	TRBV19	TRBJ1-1	CASTAGDREAFF	TGTGCCAGTACCGCGGGGGACAGGGAAGCTTTCTTT
TRBD1	once	TRBV19	TRBJ2-3	CASSLGQVLTDTQYF	TGTGCCAGTAGTTTAGGACAGGTACTCACAGATACGCAGTATTTT
.	.	TRBV28	TRBJ2-7	CASSPTLRGTDYEQYF	TGTGCCAGCAGTCCGACCCTTCGGGGTACCGACTACGAGCAGTACTTC
.	.	TRBV11-2	TRBJ2-2	CASSLLLGDTGELFF	TGTGCCAGCAGCTTATTACTGGGAGACACCGGGGAGCTGTTTTTT
.	.	TRBV30	TRBJ1-1	CAWSVRGSMNTEAFF	TGTGCCTGGAGTGTAAGAGGCAGCATGAACACTGAAGCTTTCTTT
TRBD2	.	TRBV10-3	TRBJ2-7	CAISESSWTSGDEQYF	TGTGCCATCAGTGAGTCAAGTTGGACTAGTGGGGACGAGCAGTACTTC
.	.	TRBV28	TRBJ2-1	CASSLRGEQFF	TGTGCCAGCAGTTTAAGGGGTGAGCAGTTCTTC
.	.	TRBV6-6	TRBJ1-5	CASGRQGHQPQHF	TGTGCCAGCGGGCGTCAAGGCCATCAGCCCCAGCATTTT
.	.	TRBV30	TRBJ1-2	CAWSVISTIPRGGYTF	TGTGCCTGGAGTGTTATATCTACCATACCGCGTGGTGGCTACACCTTC
.	.	TRBV4-2	TRBJ1-1	CASSQGNGDRMAFF	TGTGCCAGCAGCCAAGGGAACGGGGATAGGATGGCTTTCTTT
.	.	TRBV6-4	TRBJ1-6	CASSVGFYNSPLHF	TGTGCCAGCAGTGTCGGGTTCTATAATTCACCCCTCCACTTT